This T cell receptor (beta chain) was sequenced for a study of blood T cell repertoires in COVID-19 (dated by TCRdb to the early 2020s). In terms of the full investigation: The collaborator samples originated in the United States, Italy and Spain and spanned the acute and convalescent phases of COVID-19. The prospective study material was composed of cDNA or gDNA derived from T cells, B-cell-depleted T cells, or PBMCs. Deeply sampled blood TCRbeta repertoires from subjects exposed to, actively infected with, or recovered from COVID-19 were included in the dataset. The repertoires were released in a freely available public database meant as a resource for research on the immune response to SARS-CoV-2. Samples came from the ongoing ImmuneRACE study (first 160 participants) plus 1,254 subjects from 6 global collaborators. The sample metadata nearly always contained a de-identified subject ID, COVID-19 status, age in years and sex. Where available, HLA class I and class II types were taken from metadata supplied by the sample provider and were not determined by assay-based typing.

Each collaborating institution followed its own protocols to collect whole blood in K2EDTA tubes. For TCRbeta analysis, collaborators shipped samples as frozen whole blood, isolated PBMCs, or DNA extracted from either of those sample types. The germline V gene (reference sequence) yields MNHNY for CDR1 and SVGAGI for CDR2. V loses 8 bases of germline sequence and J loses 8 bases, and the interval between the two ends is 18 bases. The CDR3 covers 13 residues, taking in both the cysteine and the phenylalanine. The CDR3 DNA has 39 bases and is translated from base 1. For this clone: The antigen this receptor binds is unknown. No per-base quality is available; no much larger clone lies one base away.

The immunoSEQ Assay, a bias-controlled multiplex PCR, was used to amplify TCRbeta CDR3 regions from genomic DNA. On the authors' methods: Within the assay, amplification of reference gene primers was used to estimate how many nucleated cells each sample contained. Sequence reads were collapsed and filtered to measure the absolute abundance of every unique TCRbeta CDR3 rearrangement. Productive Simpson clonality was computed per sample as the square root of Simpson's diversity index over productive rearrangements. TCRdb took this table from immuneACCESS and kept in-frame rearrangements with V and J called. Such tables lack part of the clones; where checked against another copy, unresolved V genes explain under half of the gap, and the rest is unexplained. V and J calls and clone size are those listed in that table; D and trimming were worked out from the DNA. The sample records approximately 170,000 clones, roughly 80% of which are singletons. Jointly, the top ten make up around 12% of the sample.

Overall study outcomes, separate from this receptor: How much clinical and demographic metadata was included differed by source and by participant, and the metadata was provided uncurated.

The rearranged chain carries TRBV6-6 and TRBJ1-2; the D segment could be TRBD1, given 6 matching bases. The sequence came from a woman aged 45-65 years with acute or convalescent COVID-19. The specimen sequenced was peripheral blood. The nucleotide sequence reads TGTGCCAGCTTCTTGGCAGGGGACCGGGGCTACACCTTC. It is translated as CASFLAGDRGYTF.